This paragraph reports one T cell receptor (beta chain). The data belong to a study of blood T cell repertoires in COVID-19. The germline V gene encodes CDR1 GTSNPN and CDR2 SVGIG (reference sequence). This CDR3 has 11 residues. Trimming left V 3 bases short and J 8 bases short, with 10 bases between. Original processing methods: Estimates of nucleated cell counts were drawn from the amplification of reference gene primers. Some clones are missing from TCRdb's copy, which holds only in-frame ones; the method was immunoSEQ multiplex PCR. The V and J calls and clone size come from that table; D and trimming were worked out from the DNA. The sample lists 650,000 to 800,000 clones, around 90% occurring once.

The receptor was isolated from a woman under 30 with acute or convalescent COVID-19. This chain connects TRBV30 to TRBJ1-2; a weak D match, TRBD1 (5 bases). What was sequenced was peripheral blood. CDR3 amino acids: CAWSTGRGYTF. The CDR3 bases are TGTGCCTGGAGCACAGGCAGGGGCTACACCTTC.